This T cell receptor beta chain was captured by sequencing in a study of radiation and T cells in renal cell carcinoma. The assay was immunoSEQ multiplex PCR, and TCRdb's table has in-frame clones only and misses some. The table lists roughly 150,000 clones, roughly 90% of them singletons. The V gene's germline CDR1 is MNHEY and CDR2 SMNVEV (reference sequence). Trimming took 5 bases from V and 9 from J; bases not matched to a gene: 14. The CDR3 contains 16 residues. Time point of the sample: blood 2 weeks post-SBRT. The treatment was: 15 Gy SBRT to primary tumor, nephrectomy 4 weeks later. The source was blood, collected from a patient whose treatment included radiotherapy and nephrectomy. The gene calls are TRBV27 and TRBJ2-1; TRBD1 matches 9 bases. The source of this sequence is a woman between 50 and 59 years old with renal cell carcinoma. This CDR3 is CASSILPGQGVGEQFF. The CDR3 region has the DNA TGTGCCAGCAGTATACTACCGGGACAGGGAGTCGGTGAGCAGTTCTTC.